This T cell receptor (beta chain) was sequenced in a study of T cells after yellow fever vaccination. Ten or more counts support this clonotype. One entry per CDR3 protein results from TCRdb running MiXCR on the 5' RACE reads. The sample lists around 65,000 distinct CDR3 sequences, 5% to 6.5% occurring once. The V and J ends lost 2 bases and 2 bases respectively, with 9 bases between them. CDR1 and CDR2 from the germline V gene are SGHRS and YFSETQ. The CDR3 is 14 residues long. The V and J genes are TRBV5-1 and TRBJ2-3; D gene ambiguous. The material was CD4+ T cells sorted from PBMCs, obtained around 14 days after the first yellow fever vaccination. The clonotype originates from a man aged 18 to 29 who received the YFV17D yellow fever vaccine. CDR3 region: CASSFAPFTDTQYF. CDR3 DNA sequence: TGCGCCAGCAGCTTCGCCCCCTTCACAGATACGCAGTATTTT.